The 8 T cell receptor beta chains in this list originate from one sample, sequenced in a study of cytotoxic CD8 clonotypes in ibrutinib-treated CLL. The table came from immunoSEQ multiplex PCR; TCRdb's copy has only in-frame clones and leaves some out. This sample has 45,000 to 55,000 clones; 45% to 55% occur once, and the top ten carry approximately 32%. This specimen was PBMCs, taken after 12 months of ibrutinib treatment. Receptors originate from a human donor with chronic lymphocytic leukemia.

The chain uses TRBV28 and TRBJ1-5, with D possibly being TRBD1 (5 bases). The CDR3 loop spans 16 amino acids. Germline V gene data show CDR1 as MDHEN and CDR2 as SYDVKM. Trimming took off 3 bases at V and 7 bases at J, with 19 bases between the two ends. The CDR3 sequence: CASSFPGTGGGQPQHF. In DNA form, the CDR3 reads TGTGCCAGCAGTTTCCCCGGGACGGGGGGAGGACAGCCCCAGCATTTT.

This clone was counted between two and nine times. The chain couples TRBV10-3 to TRBJ2-1, with D possibly TRBD2 on 7 matching bases. The V and J ends lost 6 bases and 8 bases respectively, with 11 bases between them. CDR1 and CDR2 (germline): ENHRY, SYGVKD. The CDR3 has 12 residues. CDR3 sequence (DNA): TGTGCCATCAGGGAAGGGGGGGATGAGCAGTTCTTC. Amino acids: CAIREGGDEQFF.

This clone was seen more than once but under ten times. CDR3 in DNA: TGCGCCAGCTCCTCTGGGATCACGCAGTATTTT. This gives the protein CASSSGITQYF. The chain links TRBV5-1 to TRBJ2-3; D not certain. Deletions cut 7 bases from V and 9 bases from J, with 12 bases between. CDR1 is SGHRS, CDR2 YFSETQ, per germline. The CDR3 length is 11 residues.

This clone appeared once. This chain joins TRBV19 and TRBJ1-3, with D hard to call. V lost 3 bases, J lost 0 bases, and 12 bases lay in between. The length of the CDR3 is 16 residues. Germline V gives CDR1 LNHDA, CDR2 SQIVND (reference sequence). The CDR3 sequence: CASSMSRTLSGNTIYF. DNA of the CDR3: TGTGCCAGTAGTATGAGCAGGACGCTCTCTGGAAACACCATATATTTT.

The rearrangement uses TRBV7-2 and TRBJ1-2, with D possibly matching TRBD1 (5 bases). V shed 6 bases and J shed 8 bases, with 10 bases lying between them. From germline, CDR1 is SGHTA and CDR2 FQGNSA. The CDR3 contains 11 residues. In nucleotides, the CDR3 is TGTGCCAGCAGACAGGTTCTAGGCTACACCTTC. It encodes CASRQVLGYTF.

This clone was detected only a few times. This rearrangement joins TRBV27 to TRBJ1-6; 7 nucleotides agree with TRBD1. This CDR3 has 15 amino acids. The germline V gene encodes CDR1 MNHEY and CDR2 SMNVEV (reference sequence). With 2 bases clipped from V and 8 bases from J, the junction kept 6 bases outside the gene matches. The CDR3 is CASSLNDRVDSPLHF. The CDR3 region has the DNA TGTGCCAGCAGTTTAAACGACAGGGTTGATTCACCCCTCCACTTT.

This clone was recorded only once. The V call is TRBV7-8, the J call TRBJ1-1, with TRBD1 matching over 8 bases. V shed 2 bases and J 3 bases; nucleotides not matched to a gene: 8. CDR1 and CDR2 (germline): SGHVS, FQNEAQ. The CDR3 consists of 16 residues. CDR3: CASSLSTGGTDTEAFF. The DNA for the CDR3 is TGTGCCAGCAGCTTATCCACAGGGGGAACGGACACTGAAGCTTTCTTT.

This clone was counted a few times. The rearrangement links TRBV27 to TRBJ1-5; no reliable D call. With 5 bases removed from V and 7 bases from J, the gap between germline ends came to 9 bases. This CDR3 has 12 amino acids. The germline V gene has CDR1 MNHEY and CDR2 SMNVEV (reference sequence). The CDR3 DNA sequence: TGTGCCAGCAGTAAAGGGAGCCAGCCCCAGCATTTT. Protein: CASSKGSQPQHF.